This record concerns one T cell receptor (beta chain) sequence. The data stem from a study of blood T cell repertoires in COVID-19. The data were produced by immunoSEQ multiplex PCR, yet TCRdb's version contains in-frame clones alone and is incomplete. In the table there are fewer than 80,000 clones, around 67% of which are singletons. The source is a man aged 60 to 75 with acute or convalescent COVID-19. The sequenced sample consisted of peripheral blood.

The CDR3 DNA reads TGTGCCAGCAGCTTAGATGGTAGGGGGCGTCAGCCCCAGCATTTT. Its translation: CASSLDGRGRQPQHF. The J gene is TRBJ1-5, the V gene TRBV11-2; TRBD1 agrees at 7 bases. V gave up 0 bases and J gave up 6 bases; unmatched junction bases: 5. Germline CDR1 and CDR2: SGHAT and FQNNGV. The CDR3 is 15 amino acids.